This record concerns one T cell receptor (beta chain) sequence. This sample was included in a study of OX40 agonist ivuxolimab in advanced cancers. Method: immunoSEQ multiplex PCR; TCRdb's copy keeps in-frame clones and lacks some. The table records approximately 74,000 clones, about 93% of them present only once. The sample was CD4+ or CD8+ T cells sorted from blood, taken in a trial of the OX40 agonist ivuxolimab. This TCR came from an adult with an advanced solid tumor such as melanoma, head and neck, liver or kidney cancer.

In DNA form, the CDR3 reads TGTGCCAGCAGCCTCTTGGGGCCGAACACTGAAGCTTTCTTT. Protein: CASSLLGPNTEAFF. V is TRBV14 and J is TRBJ1-1; D may be TRBD1 (5 bases). The germline V gene encodes CDR1 SGHDN and CDR2 FVKESK. The V gene lost 4 bases and the J gene lost 1 base, with 10 bases spanning the gap. The CDR3 runs to 14 residues.